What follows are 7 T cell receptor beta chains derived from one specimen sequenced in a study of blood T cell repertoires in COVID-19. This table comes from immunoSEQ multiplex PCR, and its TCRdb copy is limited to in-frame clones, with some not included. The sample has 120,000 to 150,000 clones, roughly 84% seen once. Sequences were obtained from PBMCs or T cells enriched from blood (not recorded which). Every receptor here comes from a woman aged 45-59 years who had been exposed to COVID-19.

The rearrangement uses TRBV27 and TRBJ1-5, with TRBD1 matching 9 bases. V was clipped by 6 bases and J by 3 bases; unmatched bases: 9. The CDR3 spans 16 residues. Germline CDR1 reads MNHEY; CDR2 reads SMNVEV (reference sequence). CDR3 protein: CASRIYGTGPNQPQHF. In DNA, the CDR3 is TGTGCCAGCAGAATTTATGGGACAGGGCCCAATCAGCCCCAGCATTTT.

CDR3 nucleotides: TGTGCCAGTAGAGGTCAGGGCAATCAGCCCCAGCATTTT. Its protein product is CASRGQGNQPQHF. The chain couples TRBV19 to TRBJ1-5; D remains unclear. There are 13 residues in the CDR3. In germline, CDR1 is LNHDA, CDR2 SQIVND (reference sequence). Trimming removed 6 bases from V and 2 bases from J, with 8 bases in between.

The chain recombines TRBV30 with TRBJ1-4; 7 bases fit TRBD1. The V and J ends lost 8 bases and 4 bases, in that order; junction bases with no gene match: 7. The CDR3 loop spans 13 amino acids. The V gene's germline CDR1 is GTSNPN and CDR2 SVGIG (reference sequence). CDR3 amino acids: CARKTGSNEKLFF. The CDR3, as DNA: TGTGCCCGGAAGACAGGGAGTAATGAAAAACTGTTTTTT.

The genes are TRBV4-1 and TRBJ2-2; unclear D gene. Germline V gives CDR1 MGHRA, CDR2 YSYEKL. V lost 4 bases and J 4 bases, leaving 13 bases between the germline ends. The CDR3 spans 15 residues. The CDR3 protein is CASSPPPEFTGELFF. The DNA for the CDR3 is TGCGCCAGCAGCCCGCCCCCGGAGTTCACCGGGGAGCTGTTTTTT.

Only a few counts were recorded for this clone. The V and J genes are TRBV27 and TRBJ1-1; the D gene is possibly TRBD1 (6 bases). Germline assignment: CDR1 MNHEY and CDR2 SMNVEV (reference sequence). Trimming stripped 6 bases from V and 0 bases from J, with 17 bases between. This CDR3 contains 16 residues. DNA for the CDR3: TGTGCCAGCAGCCAACAGGGTATTGGACTGAACACTGAAGCTTTCTTT. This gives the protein CASSQQGIGLNTEAFF.

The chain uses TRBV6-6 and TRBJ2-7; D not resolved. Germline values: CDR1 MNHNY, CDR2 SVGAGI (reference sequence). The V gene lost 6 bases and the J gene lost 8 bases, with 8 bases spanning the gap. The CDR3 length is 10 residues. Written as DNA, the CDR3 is TGTGCCAGCAGGTCAGGAAAGCAGTACTTC. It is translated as CASRSGKQYF.

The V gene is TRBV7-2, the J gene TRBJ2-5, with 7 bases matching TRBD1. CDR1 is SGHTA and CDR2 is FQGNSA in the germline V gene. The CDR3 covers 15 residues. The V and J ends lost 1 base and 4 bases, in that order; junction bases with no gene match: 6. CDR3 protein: CASSLDTDRTETQYF. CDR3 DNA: TGTGCCAGCAGCTTAGACACGGACAGGACAGAGACCCAGTACTTC.